This TCR beta chain was captured in a study of beta chain features in type 1 diabetes (dated by TCRdb to between 2018 and 2020). For the wider study: No differences in mean age, gender distribution, total cell number or subset yield were found between patients and healthy donors. Across all samples, around 100 million sorted cells were examined, and cell number per subset correlated strongly with RNA yield. The study compared TCRB repertoires of sorted circulating CD4+ T cell subsets between recently diagnosed type 1 diabetes patients and matched healthy donors. Regulatory and stem cell-like memory subsets were obtained from only 8 patients and roughly eight healthy donors, while naive and central memory subsets were obtained from all 28 donors. On the study overall, not on this receptor specifically: Because cDNA was sequenced instead of genomic DNA, highly expressing activated cells could be over-represented, though the groups showed no difference in activation or CD3 levels. At VDJ recombination sites, type 1 diabetes patients had fewer insertions and more deleted nucleotides, which implies abnormalities in thymic rearrangement. PCR might favor shorter templates, but patient and control samples were amplified and corrected together, so any skew would affect both groups equally. Because small numbers of individuals were included in the HLA sub-analyses, any influence of HLA type on TCRB rearrangement was left unresolved. Naive, central memory and regulatory TCRB repertoires appeared to be more alike among patients than among healthy donors. A moderate but significant shortening of TCRB CDR3 length was observed in type 1 diabetes patients in all four CD4+ subsets.

Trimming removed 7 bases from V and 8 bases from J, leaving 14 bases between the germline ends. The CDR3 measures 12 amino acids from cysteine to phenylalanine. Left in the record is the CDR3 DNA by itself, 36 bases read in frame from the first base. CDR1 and CDR2, looked up from the germline V gene, are SQVTM and ANQGSEA. The entire amount of isolated RNA was reverse transcribed using the High Capacity cDNA Reverse Transcription Kit, so the sequenced TCRB transcripts were expressed ones. Naive, central memory and regulatory T cell samples underwent deep immunoSEQ sequencing, averaging roughly 3.4 million total reads per sample. After sorted cells were lysed in RLT buffer, RNA was extracted with DNase-treated RNeasy Micro or Mini kits, with the choice depending on cell number. Each cell subset was processed separately to prevent cross-contamination, with patient and healthy donor samples processed together. Using the immunoSEQ multiplex PCR, TCRB sequences were amplified from cDNA into 87-bp fragments spanning the CDR3 region. Sequencing of the amplicons was done on the Illumina HiSeq platform. In the paper's pipeline: Synthetic template baselines were used to correct PCR bias computationally, reads within Hamming distance 2 were collapsed together, and singletons that could not be merged were discarded. Reads were aligned against IMGT so that V, D and J genes, CDR3 length and insertions or deletions at six rearrangement sites could be assigned. Within each subset, clonotype counts were normalized to the number of sorted cells before true diversity and Gini coefficients were calculated with the tcR R package. The overlap coefficient, calculated on TCRB nucleotide sequences, was used to measure repertoire sharing. The table comes from immuneACCESS by way of TCRdb, which keeps in-frame sequences with V and J called. Part of the clones is missing from these tables; in studies checked, under half for an unresolved V gene and the rest for unknown reasons. V and J calls and clone size are those listed in that table; D and trimming were worked out from the DNA. This sample lists roughly 290,000 clones; approximately 8% were detected once. The ten most abundant clones make up 1% of the sample.

Each donor gave one peripheral blood draw, roughly 110 mL on average, collected into heparinised tubes. A BD FACSAria II was used to sort naive, central memory, regulatory and stem cell-like memory CD4+ T cells with a panel that included CD45RO, CCR7, CD25, CD127, CD95 and CD27. Every sorted population had a purity above 98%. Right away, PBMCs were isolated by Lymphoprep density gradient centrifugation and were stained directly, with no culture step. To minimize batch effects, samples were stained and sorted in pairs, one healthy donor with one patient per experiment. This clone was recorded at least ten times. Its antigen is unknown. Per-base quality was not reported, and no clone a single base away is much larger than it.

Here the chain combines TRBV29-1 and TRBJ1-4, and TRBD1 may be the D gene, going by 6 matching bases. Specimen: central memory CD4+ T cells from blood. This sequence originates from a woman aged 18-35 years in good health. The CDR3 region: CSAMDSVEKLFF. In nucleotide form, the sequence is TGCAGCGCCATGGACAGCGTCGAAAAACTGTTTTTT.